The clone carrying this TCR beta chain turned up a few times. The target antigen is unknown. PCR primers comprised 60 Vbeta and 13 Jbeta primers. Generated by immunoSEQ multiplex PCR, the TCRdb table keeps only in-frame clones and is missing some. The sample carries 100,000 to 150,000 clones, approximately 69% recorded once. This record comes from a study of cytomegalovirus exposure and HLA in healthy donors. Overall study results and limits: According to an earlier analysis, most TCR beta V segments yielded productive rearrangements about 87% or about 30% of the time.

This CDR3 comprises 13 residues. CDR1 is SGHTS, CDR2 YDEGEE, per germline. V lost 1 base and J lost 1, with 4 bases in between. Sequenced sample: PBMCs. The chain has TRBV5-8 and TRBJ2-3; D is undetermined. The receptor's source is a man aged 35 to 55 in good health and CMV-seropositive. The CDR3 region has the DNA TGTGCCAGCAGCTTGATCGGCACAGATACGCAGTATTTT. This gives the protein CASSLIGTDTQYF.